This is a list of T cell receptor beta chains from one sample in a study of STAT5B mutations in CD4+ large granular lymphocyte leukemia. Clones were read by immunoSEQ multiplex PCR, and TCRdb kept only the in-frame ones, dropping some. The sample has 2,600 or so clones, around 74% seen once; the top ten hold more than 75%. The sample consisted of PBMCs. The receptor set was obtained from a woman aged 65 to 85 with CD4+ T-cell large granular lymphocyte leukemia. Each CDR3 is given with its conserved first and last residue. D genes are given only for firm matches. Only some rows state a clone size, as once, few, many or a class for expanded clones.

V gene: TRBV10-3
J gene: TRBJ2-1
clone size: .
D gene: TRBD1
CDR3 DNA: TGTGCCATCAGTGAGCAAGGACAGGGACGGTCCAATGAGCAGTTCTTC
CDR3 protein: CAISEQGQGRSNEQFF

V gene: TRBV27
J gene: TRBJ1-5
clone size: .
D gene: TRBD1
CDR3 DNA: TGTGCCAGCAGGCAGGGGGGTAGCAATCAGCCCCAGCATTTT
CDR3 protein: CASRQGGSNQPQHF

V gene: TRBV10-3
J gene: TRBJ1-1
clone size: .
D gene: .
CDR3 DNA: TGTGCCAGCACCGTGACAGGAGGGAACACTGAAGCTTTCTTT
CDR3 protein: CASTVTGGNTEAFF

V gene: TRBV6-5
J gene: TRBJ1-5
clone size: .
D gene: .
CDR3 DNA: TGTGCCAGCAGTTACTCGGAGGGGCAGCCCCAGCATTTT
CDR3 protein: CASSYSEGQPQHF

V gene: TRBV5-6
J gene: TRBJ1-2
clone size: .
D gene: .
CDR3 DNA: TGTGCCAGCAGCTTGAGGAGGGTTGGCTACACCTTC
CDR3 protein: CASSLRRVGYTF

V gene: TRBV4-1
J gene: TRBJ2-5
clone size: .
D gene: TRBD2
CDR3 DNA: TGCGCCAGCAGGCGAGCGGGGGCCCAAGAGACCCAGTACTTC
CDR3 protein: CASRRAGAQETQYF

V gene: TRBV10-1
J gene: TRBJ2-3
clone size: .
D gene: .
CDR3 DNA: TGCGCCAGCAGTGAATCGCGGTATACTATCACAGATACGCAGTATTTT
CDR3 protein: CASSESRYTITDTQYF

V gene: TRBV10-3
J gene: TRBJ1-2
clone size: .
D gene: TRBD1
CDR3 DNA: TGTGCCATCAGTGAGAGACAGGGACCCTATGGCTACACCTTC
CDR3 protein: CAISERQGPYGYTF

V gene: TRBV5-5
J gene: TRBJ1-2
clone size: .
D gene: .
CDR3 DNA: TGTGCCAGCAGCCCCGGGACTCTATCCACCCCAGGTAGCTACACCTTC
CDR3 protein: CASSPGTLSTPGSYTF

V gene: TRBV14
J gene: TRBJ2-7
clone size: .
D gene: TRBD1
CDR3 DNA: TGTGCCAGCAGCCCCCCGACAGGGTTGGGAGTTTACGAGCAGTACTTC
CDR3 protein: CASSPPTGLGVYEQYF

V gene: TRBV4-3
J gene: TRBJ2-1
clone size: .
D gene: .
CDR3 DNA: TGCGCCAGCAGCCAAAGCCTTAGAGTCTCTAAGGGTGAGCAGTTCTTC
CDR3 protein: CASSQSLRVSKGEQFF

V gene: TRBV28
J gene: TRBJ1-1
clone size: .
D gene: .
CDR3 DNA: TGTGCCAGCAGTTTTGGCGGGGGGCAAACTGAAGCTTTCTTT
CDR3 protein: CASSFGGGQTEAFF

V gene: TRBV6-6
J gene: TRBJ2-7
clone size: .
D gene: .
CDR3 DNA: TGTGCCAGCAGTATAGGGACCGACGAGCAGTACTTC
CDR3 protein: CASSIGTDEQYF

V gene: TRBV29-1
J gene: TRBJ2-7
clone size: .
D gene: .
CDR3 DNA: TGCAGCGTTGAAGTGCTAATGACAGGGACTTCTCTCGAGCAGTACTTC
CDR3 protein: CSVEVLMTGTSLEQYF

V gene: TRBV27
J gene: TRBJ2-1
clone size: .
D gene: .
CDR3 DNA: TGTGCCAGCAAGCCGGAATGGGGTGAGCAGTTCTTC
CDR3 protein: CASKPEWGEQFF

V gene: TRBV25-1
J gene: TRBJ2-5
clone size: .
D gene: .
CDR3 DNA: TGTGCCAGCAGTGAATTTGGACAAGAGACCCAGTACTTC
CDR3 protein: CASSEFGQETQYF

V gene: TRBV6-7
J gene: TRBJ1-6
clone size: .
D gene: .
CDR3 DNA: TGTGCCAGCAGTTACGAAGAGAGCTCCTATAATTCACCCCTCCACTTT
CDR3 protein: CASSYEESSYNSPLHF

V gene: TRBV7-9
J gene: TRBJ2-1
clone size: few
D gene: TRBD2
CDR3 DNA: TGTGCCAGCAGCGTGGGAGAGGGAGGGTCAGACAATGAGCAGTTCTTC
CDR3 protein: CASSVGEGGSDNEQFF

V gene: TRBV28
J gene: TRBJ1-3
clone size: large
D gene: .
CDR3 DNA: TGTGCCAGCAGGAACTCTGGAAACACCATATATTTT
CDR3 protein: CASRNSGNTIYF

V gene: TRBV6-6
J gene: TRBJ1-1
clone size: .
D gene: .
CDR3 DNA: TGTGCCAGTTACAGGTTGAACACTGAAGCTTTCTTT
CDR3 protein: CASYRLNTEAFF

V gene: TRBV19
J gene: TRBJ2-5
clone size: .
D gene: .
CDR3 DNA: TGTGCCAGTAGTAGGACCCGTCCAGAGGCCCAGTACTTC
CDR3 protein: CASSRTRPEAQYF

V gene: TRBV7-5
J gene: TRBJ1-5
clone size: .
D gene: .
CDR3 DNA: TGTGCCAGAAGCCGAAGCCGGGACAGGGCAGGGCAGCCCCAGCATTTT
CDR3 protein: CARSRSRDRAGQPQHF

V gene: TRBV19
J gene: TRBJ2-6
clone size: .
D gene: TRBD1
CDR3 DNA: TGTGCCAGTAGTACATATGGACAGGGGGATACCTCTGGGGCCAACGTCCTGACTTTC
CDR3 protein: CASSTYGQGDTSGANVLTF

V gene: TRBV5-4
J gene: TRBJ1-1
clone size: .
D gene: TRBD1
CDR3 DNA: TGTGCCAGCAGCCCACCGGGACAGGTAAACACTGAAGCTTTCTTT
CDR3 protein: CASSPPGQVNTEAFF

V gene: TRBV4-1
J gene: TRBJ2-7
clone size: .
D gene: .
CDR3 DNA: TGCGCCAGCAGCCTAAAGGACGGGGGCGAGCAGTACTTC
CDR3 protein: CASSLKDGGEQYF

V gene: TRBV7-8
J gene: TRBJ2-3
clone size: .
D gene: TRBD2
CDR3 DNA: TGTGCCAGCAGCTTAGAGATGGGACTAGCGGGGGCGCCCAGGGATACGCAGTATTTT
CDR3 protein: CASSLEMGLAGAPRDTQYF

V gene: TRBV5-1
J gene: TRBJ2-7
clone size: .
D gene: .
CDR3 DNA: TGCGCCAGCGCCTACCCTGGGAGCTACGAGCAGTACTTC
CDR3 protein: CASAYPGSYEQYF

V gene: TRBV7-9
J gene: TRBJ2-5
clone size: .
D gene: .
CDR3 DNA: TGTGCCAGCAGCTGGTGGGACACGGGGCAGACGGAGACCCAGTACTTC
CDR3 protein: CASSWWDTGQTETQYF

V gene: TRBV6-4
J gene: TRBJ2-2
clone size: few
D gene: .
CDR3 DNA: TGTGCCAGCAGTGTGACGGCGCCCGGGGAGCTGTTTTTT
CDR3 protein: CASSVTAPGELFF

V gene: TRBV5-6
J gene: TRBJ2-5
clone size: .
D gene: TRBD1
CDR3 DNA: TGTGCCAGCAGCTTGGGGACAGGGGCGTACCAAGAGACCCAGTACTTC
CDR3 protein: CASSLGTGAYQETQYF

V gene: TRBV7-9
J gene: TRBJ2-3
clone size: few
D gene: TRBD2
CDR3 DNA: TGTGCCAGCAGCTTAGCTCGACTAGCAGCAGATACGCAGTATTTT
CDR3 protein: CASSLARLAADTQYF

V gene: TRBV7-3
J gene: TRBJ2-2
clone size: .
D gene: TRBD1
CDR3 DNA: TGTGCCAGCAGCTCCGGGACAGGGATTTCGGGGGAGCTGTTTTTT
CDR3 protein: CASSSGTGISGELFF

V gene: TRBV30
J gene: TRBJ1-1
clone size: once
D gene: .
CDR3 DNA: TGTGCCTGGAGTGTGGCTGGTTTGGGAACTGAAGCTTTCTTT
CDR3 protein: CAWSVAGLGTEAFF